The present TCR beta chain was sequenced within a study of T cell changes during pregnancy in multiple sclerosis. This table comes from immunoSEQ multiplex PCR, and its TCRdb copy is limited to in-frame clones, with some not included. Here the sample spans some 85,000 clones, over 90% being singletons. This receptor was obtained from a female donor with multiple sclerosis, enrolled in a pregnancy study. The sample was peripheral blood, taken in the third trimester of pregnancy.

CDR3 residues: CAWSPTPGHNNSPLHF. The CDR3 bases are TGTGCCTGGAGTCCCACCCCCGGACACAATAATTCACCCCTCCACTTT. This chain joins TRBV30 and TRBJ1-6; D possibly corresponds to TRBD1 (5 bases). This CDR3 has 16 amino acids. The ends were cut back, 2 bases at V and 5 bases at J, with 16 bases in the middle. The germline CDR1 and CDR2 sequences are GTSNPN and SVGIG (reference sequence).